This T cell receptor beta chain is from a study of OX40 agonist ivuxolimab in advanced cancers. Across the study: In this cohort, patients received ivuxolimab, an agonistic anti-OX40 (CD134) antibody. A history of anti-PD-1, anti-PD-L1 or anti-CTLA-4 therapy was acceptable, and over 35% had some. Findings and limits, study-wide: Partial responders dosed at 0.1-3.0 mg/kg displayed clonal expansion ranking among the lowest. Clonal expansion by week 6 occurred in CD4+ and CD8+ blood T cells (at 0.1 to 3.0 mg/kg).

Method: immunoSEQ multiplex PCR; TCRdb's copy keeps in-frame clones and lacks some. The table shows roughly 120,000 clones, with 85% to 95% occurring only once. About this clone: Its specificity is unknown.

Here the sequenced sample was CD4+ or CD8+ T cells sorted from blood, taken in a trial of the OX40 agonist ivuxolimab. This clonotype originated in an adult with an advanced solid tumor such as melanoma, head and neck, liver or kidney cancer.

CDR3 loop: CASTLGGTFYGYTF. The CDR3 nucleotides are TGTGCCAGCACTCTTGGAGGGACCTTCTATGGCTACACCTTC. The J gene is TRBJ1-2, the V gene TRBV13; the D gene is possibly TRBD1 (5 bases). With 7 bases removed from V and 4 bases from J, the gap between germline ends came to 16 bases. Germline V lookup: CDR1 PRHDT, CDR2 FYEKMQ (reference sequence). CDR3 size: 14 residues.